This T cell receptor (beta chain) was observed in a study of Ad26.COV2.S vaccination and SARS-CoV-2 variants. Study-level background: Ad26.COV2.S, an intramuscular injection, was given once or twice 56 days apart.

This clone was recorded a few times. The sample's treatment: some 20 received Ad26.COV2.S at low or high dose, single or two shots; about 5 received placebo; per-sample allocation not given. The samples date from day 63 after the first vaccine or placebo injection. Boston provided a donor who was an adult aged 18-55 years. Germline V gene sequence: CDR1 SGHRS, CDR2 YFSETQ. Between the trimmed V and J ends, which lost 5 bases and 1 base, there was a span of 16 bases. This CDR3 spans 15 amino acids. Data came from immunoSEQ multiplex PCR; TCRdb stores just in-frame clones and leaves some out. The sample comprises around 370,000 clones, about 85% of which are singletons, and about 3.3% rests with the top ten.

Sequences were derived from peripheral blood, sampled in a trial of Ad26.COV2.S vaccine versus placebo. This TCR came from a person between 18 and 59 years old who received the Ad26.COV2.S COVID-19 vaccine or a placebo. The rearrangement joins TRBV5-1 to TRBJ2-7, with D possibly matching TRBD1 (6 bases). The CDR3 is CASSEAGTRSYEQYF. CDR3 nucleotide sequence: TGCGCCAGCAGTGAGGCCGGGACACGTTCCTACGAGCAGTACTTC.